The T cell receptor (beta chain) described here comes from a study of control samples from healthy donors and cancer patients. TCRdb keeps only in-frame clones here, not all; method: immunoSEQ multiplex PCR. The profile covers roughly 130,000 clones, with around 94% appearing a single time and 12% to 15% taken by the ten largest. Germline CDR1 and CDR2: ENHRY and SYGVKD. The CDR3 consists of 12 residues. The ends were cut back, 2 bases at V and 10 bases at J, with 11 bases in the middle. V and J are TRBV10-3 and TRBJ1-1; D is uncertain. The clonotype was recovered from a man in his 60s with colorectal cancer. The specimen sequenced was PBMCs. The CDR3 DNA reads TGTGCCATCAGTGAGGTGGAGGGTATAGCTTTCTTT. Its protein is CAISEVEGIAFF.